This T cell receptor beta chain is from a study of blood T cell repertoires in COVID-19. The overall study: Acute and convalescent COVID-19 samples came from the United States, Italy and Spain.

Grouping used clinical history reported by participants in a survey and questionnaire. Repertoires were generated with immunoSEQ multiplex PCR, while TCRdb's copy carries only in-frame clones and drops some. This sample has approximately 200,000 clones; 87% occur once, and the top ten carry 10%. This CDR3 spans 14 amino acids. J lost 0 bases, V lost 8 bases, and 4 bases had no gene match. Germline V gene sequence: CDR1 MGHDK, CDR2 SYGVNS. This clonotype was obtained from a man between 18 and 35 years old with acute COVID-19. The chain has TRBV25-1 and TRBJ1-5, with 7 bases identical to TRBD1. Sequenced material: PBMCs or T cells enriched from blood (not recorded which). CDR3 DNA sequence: TGTGCCAGCGGCGGGACAGTTAGCAATCAGCCCCAGCATTTT. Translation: CASGGTVSNQPQHF.